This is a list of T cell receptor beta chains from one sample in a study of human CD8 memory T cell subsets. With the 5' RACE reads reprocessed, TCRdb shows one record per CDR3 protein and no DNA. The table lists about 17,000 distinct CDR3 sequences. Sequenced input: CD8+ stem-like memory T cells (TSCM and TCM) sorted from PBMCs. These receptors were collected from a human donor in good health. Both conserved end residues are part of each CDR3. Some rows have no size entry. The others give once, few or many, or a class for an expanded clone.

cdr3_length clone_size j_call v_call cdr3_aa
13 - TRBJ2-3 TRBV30 CAWSVLRQDTQYF
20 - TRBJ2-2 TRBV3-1 CASSQVLGLAGGMNTGELFF
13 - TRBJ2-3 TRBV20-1 CSASGQESATQYF
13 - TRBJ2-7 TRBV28 CASSLLPGEEQYF
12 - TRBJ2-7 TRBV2 CASYRGTGEQYF
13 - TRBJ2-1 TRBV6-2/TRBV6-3 CASSYWDNNEQFF
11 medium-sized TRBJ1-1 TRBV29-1 CSVRGDREAFF
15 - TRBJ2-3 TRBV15 CATSSVSRDTDTQYF
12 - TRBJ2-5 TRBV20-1 CSAVDWEETQYF
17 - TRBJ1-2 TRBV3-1 CASSQGSNREPLWGYTF
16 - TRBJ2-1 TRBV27 CASSFGWGDGNNEQFF
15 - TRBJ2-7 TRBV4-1 CASSLEPSGSYEQYF
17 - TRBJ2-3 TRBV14 CASSQRRSGTNWGTQYF
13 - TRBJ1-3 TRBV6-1 CASSSHHGNTIYF
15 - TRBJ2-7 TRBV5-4 CASSPGTGGTYEQYF
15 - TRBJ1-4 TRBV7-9 CASSLVRAVDEKLFF
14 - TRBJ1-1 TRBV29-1 CSVEDQAGGTEAFF
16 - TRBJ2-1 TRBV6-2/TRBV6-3 CASSHPEGPLTFEQFF
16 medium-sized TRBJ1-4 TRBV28 CASSTYSGQSNEKLFF
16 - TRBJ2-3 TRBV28 CASSQPSARYTDTQYF
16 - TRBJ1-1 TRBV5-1 CASSSGVGRVDTEAFF
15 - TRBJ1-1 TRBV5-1 CASSLEARANTEAFF
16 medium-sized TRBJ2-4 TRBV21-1 CASSPQRQGMQNIQYF
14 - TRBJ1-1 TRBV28 CASSSDRGRAEAFF
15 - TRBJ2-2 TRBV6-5 CASSTSGGYTGELFF
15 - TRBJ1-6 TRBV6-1 CASSEDGREFSPLHF
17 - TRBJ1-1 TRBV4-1 CASSQDGAGVQNTEAFF
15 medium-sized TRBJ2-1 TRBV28 CASRRRGARDNEQFF
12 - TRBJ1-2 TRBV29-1 CSAPGQGHGYTF
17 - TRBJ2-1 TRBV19 CASTPTGQGAIYNEQFF
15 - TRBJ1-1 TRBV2 CASSPGGRHGTEAFF
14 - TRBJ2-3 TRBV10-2 CASSEGGDTDTQYF
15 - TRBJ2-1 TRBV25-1 CASSEPKTPYNEQFF
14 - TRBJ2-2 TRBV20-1 CSASTGASTGELFF
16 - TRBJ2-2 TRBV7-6 CASSLVLASNTGELFF
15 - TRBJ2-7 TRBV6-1 CASSEPTGGSYEQYF
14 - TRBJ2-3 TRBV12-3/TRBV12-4 CASSFSGRADTQYF
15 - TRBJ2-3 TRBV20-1 CSARLSGDSTDTQYF
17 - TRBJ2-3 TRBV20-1 CSARDWKDRASTDTQYF
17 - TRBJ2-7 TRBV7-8 CASSLAESSGSVYEQYF
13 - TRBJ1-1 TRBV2 CASSAKVRSEAFF
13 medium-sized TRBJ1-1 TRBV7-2 CASSLLKITEAFF
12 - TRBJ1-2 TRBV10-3 CATKPQGDGYTF
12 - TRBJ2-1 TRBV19 CASSIGSNEQFF
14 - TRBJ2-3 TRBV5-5 CASSIRAGTDTQYF
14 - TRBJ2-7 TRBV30 CAWALGDGSYEQYF
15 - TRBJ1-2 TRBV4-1 CASSQIMLGTYGYTF
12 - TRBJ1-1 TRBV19 CASGWMNTEAFF
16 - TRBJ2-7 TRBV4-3 CASSQVISGTSYEQYF
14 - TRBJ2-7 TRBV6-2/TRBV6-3 CASSIQGTVYEQYF
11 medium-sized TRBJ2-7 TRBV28 CASRRSLEQYF
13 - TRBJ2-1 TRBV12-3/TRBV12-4 CASSLEGANEQFF
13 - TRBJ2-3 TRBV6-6 CATSGRNTDTQYF